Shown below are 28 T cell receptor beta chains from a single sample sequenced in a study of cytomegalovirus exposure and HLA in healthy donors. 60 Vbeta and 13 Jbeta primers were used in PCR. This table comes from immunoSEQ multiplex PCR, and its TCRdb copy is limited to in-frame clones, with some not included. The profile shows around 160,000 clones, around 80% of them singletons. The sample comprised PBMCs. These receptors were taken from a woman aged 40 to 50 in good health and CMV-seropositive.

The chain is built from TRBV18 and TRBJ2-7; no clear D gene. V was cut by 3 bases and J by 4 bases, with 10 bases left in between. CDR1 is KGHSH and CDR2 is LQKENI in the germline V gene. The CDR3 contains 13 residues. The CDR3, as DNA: TGTGCCAGCTCACCTCCTAGTAGGTACGAGCAGTACTTC. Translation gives CASSPPSRYEQYF.

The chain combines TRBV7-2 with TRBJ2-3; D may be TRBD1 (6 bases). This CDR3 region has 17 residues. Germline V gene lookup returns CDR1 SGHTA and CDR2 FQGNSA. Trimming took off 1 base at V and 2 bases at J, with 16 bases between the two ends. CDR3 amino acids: CASSLVGTPQTTDTQYF. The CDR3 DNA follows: TGTGCCAGCAGCTTAGTAGGGACACCTCAAACCACAGATACGCAGTATTTT.

The CDR3 sequence: CASSLGRGGQETQYF. Here the CDR3 DNA reads TGTGCCAGCAGCTTAGGTCGGGGTGGGCAAGAGACCCAGTACTTC. The chain uses TRBV11-2 and TRBJ2-5, with a weak D call TRBD2 (5 bases). V dropped 1 base and J dropped 2 bases, with 11 bases sitting between them. The germline CDR1 and CDR2 sequences are SGHAT and FQNNGV. This CDR3 has 15 amino acids.

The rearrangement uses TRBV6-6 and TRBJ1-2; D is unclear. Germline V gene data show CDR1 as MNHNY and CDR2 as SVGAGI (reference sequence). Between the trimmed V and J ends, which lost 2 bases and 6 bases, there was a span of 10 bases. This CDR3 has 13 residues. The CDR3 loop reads CASSYGRSDGYTF. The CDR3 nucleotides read TGTGCCAGCAGTTACGGCAGGTCTGATGGCTACACCTTC.

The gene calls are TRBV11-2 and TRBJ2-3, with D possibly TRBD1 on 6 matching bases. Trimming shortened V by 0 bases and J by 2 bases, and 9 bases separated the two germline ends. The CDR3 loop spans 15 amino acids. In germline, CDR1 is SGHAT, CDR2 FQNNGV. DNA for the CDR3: TGTGCCAGCAGCTTAGACAGGGGCCCCACAGATACGCAGTATTTT. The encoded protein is CASSLDRGPTDTQYF. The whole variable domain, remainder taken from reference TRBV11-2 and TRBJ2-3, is EAGVAQSPRYKIIEKRQSVAFWCNPISGHATLYWYQQILGQGPKLLIQFQNNGVVDDSQLPKDRFSAERLKGVDSTLKIQPAKLEDSAVYLCASSLDRGPTDTQYFGPGTRLTVL.

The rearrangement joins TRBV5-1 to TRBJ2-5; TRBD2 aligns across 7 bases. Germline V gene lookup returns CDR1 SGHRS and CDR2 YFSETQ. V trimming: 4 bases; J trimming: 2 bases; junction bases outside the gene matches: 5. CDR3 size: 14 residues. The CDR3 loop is CASSRSGGQETQYF. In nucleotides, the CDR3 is TGCGCCAGCAGCCGGTCGGGGGGACAAGAGACCCAGTACTTC.

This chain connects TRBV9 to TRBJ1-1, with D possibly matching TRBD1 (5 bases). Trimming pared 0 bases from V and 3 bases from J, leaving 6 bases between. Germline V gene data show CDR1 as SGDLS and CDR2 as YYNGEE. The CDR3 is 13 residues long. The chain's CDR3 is CASSVEQDTEAFF. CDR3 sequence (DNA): TGTGCCAGCAGCGTAGAACAGGACACTGAAGCTTTCTTT.

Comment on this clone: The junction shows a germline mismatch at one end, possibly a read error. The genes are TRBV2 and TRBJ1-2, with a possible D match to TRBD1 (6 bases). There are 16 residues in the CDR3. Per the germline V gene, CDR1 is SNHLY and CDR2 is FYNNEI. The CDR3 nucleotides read TGTGCCGGCAGTGGTGGTTCAGTAGCACAGGGTGATGGCTACACCTTC. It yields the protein CAGSGGSVAQGDGYTF. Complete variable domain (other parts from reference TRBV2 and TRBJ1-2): EPEVTQTPSHQVTQMGQEVILRCVPISNHLYFYWYRQILGQKVEFLVSFYNNEISEKSEIFDDQFSVERPDGSNFTLKIRSTKLEDSAMYFCAGSGGSVAQGDGYTFGSGTRLTVV.

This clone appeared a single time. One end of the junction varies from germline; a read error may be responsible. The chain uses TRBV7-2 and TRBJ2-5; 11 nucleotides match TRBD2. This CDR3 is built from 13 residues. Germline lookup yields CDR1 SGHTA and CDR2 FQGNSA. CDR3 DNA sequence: TGTGCCAGCAGCTTAGTACTAGCGGGAGAGCTTGACTTC. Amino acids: CASSLVLAGELDF.

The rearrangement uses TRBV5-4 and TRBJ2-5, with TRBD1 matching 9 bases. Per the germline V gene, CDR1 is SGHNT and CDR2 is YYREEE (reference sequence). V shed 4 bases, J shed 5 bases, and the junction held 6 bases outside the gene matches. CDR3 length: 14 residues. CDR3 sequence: CASSEGTGPETQYF. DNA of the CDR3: TGTGCCAGCAGCGAGGGGACAGGGCCTGAGACCCAGTACTTC. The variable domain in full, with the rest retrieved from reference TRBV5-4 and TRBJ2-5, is ETGVTQSPTHLIKTRGQQVTLRCSSQSGHNTVSWYQQALGQGPQFIFQYYREEENGRGNFPPRFSGLQFPNYSSELNVNALELDDSALYLCASSEGTGPETQYFGPGTRLLVL.

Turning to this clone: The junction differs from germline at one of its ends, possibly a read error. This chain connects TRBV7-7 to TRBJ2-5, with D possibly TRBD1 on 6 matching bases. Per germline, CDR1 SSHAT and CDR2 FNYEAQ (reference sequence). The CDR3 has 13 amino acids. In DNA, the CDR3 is TGTGCTAGCAGCTCAGCAGGGGCAGAGACCCAGTACTTC. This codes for CASSSAGAETQYF.

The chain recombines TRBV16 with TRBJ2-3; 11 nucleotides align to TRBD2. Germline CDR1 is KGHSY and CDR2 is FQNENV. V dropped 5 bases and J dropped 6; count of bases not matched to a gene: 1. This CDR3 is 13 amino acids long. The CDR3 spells CASSTSGSDTQYF. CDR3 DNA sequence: TGTGCCAGCAGCACTAGCGGGAGTGATACGCAGTATTTT.

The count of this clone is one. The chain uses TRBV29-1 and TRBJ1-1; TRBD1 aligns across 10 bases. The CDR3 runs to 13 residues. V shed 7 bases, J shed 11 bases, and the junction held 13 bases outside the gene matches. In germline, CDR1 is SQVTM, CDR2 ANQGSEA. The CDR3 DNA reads TGCAGCGGTCAGACAGGGGGCGCGACTGGCGCTTTCTTT. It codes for CSGQTGGATGAFF.

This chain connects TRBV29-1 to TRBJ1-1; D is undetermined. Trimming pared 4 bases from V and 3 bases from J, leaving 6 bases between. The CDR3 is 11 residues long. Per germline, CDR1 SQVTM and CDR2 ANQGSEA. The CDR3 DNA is TGCAGCGTTGTCCCCGACACTGAAGCTTTCTTT. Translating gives CSVVPDTEAFF.

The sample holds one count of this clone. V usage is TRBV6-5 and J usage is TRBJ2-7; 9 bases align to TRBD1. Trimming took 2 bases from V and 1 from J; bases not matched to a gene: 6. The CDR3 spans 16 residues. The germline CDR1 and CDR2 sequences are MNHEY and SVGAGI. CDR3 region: CASSYTGQGRSYEQYF. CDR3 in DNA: TGTGCCAGCAGTTACACCGGACAGGGGCGGTCCTACGAGCAGTACTTC.

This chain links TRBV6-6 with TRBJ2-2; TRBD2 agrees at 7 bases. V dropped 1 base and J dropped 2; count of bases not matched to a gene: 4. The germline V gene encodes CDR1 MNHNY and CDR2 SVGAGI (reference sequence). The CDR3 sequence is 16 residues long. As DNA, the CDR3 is TGTGCCAGCAGTTACTGGCGGGAGATCAACACCGGGGAGCTGTTTTTT. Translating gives CASSYWREINTGELFF.

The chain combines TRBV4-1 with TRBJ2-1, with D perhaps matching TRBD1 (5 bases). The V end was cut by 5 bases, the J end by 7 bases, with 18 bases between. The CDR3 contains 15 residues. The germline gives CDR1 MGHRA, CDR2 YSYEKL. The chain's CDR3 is CASSYPGRVGNEQFF. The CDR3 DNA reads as TGCGCCAGCAGCTACCCCGGCAGGGTGGGGAATGAGCAGTTCTTC.

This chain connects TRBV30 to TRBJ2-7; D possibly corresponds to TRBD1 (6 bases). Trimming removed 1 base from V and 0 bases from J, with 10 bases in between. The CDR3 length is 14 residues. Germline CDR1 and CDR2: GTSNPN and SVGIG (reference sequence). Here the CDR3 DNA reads TGTGCCTGGAGTGGGGGGCACCACTCCTACGAGCAGTACTTC. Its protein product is CAWSGGHHSYEQYF.

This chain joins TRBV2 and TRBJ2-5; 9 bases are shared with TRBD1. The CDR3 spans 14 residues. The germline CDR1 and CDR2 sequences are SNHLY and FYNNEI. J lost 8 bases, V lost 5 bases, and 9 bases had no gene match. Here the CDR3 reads CASSPGTGSYTQYF. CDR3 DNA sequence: TGTGCCAGCAGTCCCGGGACAGGGTCGTACACCCAGTACTTC.

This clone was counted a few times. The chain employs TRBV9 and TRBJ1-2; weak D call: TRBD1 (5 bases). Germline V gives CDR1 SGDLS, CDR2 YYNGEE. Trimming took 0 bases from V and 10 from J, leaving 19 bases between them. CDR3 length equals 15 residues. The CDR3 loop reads CASSVGQPPAINYTF. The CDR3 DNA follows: TGTGCCAGCAGCGTAGGACAGCCGCCTGCTATTAACTACACCTTC.

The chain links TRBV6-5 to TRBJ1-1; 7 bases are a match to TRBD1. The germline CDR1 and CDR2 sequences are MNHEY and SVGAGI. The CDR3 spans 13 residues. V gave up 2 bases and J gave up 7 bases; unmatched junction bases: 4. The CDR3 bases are TGTGCCAGCAGTTACGAGGGACAGATTGAAGCTTTCTTT. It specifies CASSYEGQIEAFF.

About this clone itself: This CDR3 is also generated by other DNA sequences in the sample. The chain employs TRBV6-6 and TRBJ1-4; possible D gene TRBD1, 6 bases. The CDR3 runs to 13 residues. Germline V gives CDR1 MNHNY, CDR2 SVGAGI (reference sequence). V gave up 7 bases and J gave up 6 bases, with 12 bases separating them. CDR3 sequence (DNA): TGTGCCAGCAAAGGGGGGGGGTATGAAAAACTGTTTTTT. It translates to CASKGGGYEKLFF.

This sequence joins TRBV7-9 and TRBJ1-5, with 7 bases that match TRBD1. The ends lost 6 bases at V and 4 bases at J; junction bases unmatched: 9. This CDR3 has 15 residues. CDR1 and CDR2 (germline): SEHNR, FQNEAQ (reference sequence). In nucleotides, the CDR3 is TGTGCCAGCAGTCCCGGGGACAGTCTTAATCAGCCCCAGCATTTT. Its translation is CASSPGDSLNQPQHF.

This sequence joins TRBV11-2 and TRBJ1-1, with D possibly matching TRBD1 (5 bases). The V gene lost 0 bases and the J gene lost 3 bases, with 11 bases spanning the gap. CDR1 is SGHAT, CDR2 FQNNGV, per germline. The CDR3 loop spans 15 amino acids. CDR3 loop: CASSLEAAGDTEAFF. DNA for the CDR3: TGTGCCAGCAGCTTAGAAGCCGCGGGGGACACTGAAGCTTTCTTT.

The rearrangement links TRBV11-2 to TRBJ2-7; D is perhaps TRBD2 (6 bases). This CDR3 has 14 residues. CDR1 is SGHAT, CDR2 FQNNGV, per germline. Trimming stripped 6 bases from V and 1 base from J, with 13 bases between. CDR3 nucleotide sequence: TGTGCCAGCAGGTTAACCGGGACTTCCTACGAGCAGTACTTC. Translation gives CASRLTGTSYEQYF.

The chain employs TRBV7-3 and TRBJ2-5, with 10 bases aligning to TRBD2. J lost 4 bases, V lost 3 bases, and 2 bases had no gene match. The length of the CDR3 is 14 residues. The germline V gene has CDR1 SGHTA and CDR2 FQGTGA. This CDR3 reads CASSFSGRGETQYF. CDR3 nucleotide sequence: TGTGCCAGCAGCTTCAGCGGGAGGGGAGAGACCCAGTACTTC.

This chain's CDR3 is CASRGAGEGNQPQHF. Here the CDR3 DNA reads TGTGCCAGCAGGGGGGCAGGGGAAGGCAATCAGCCCCAGCATTTT. This chain links TRBV28 with TRBJ1-5; D perhaps matches TRBD1 (6 bases). This CDR3 has 15 amino acids. The germline CDR1 and CDR2 sequences are MDHEN and SYDVKM. V lost 6 bases and J 2 bases, leaving 14 bases between the germline ends.

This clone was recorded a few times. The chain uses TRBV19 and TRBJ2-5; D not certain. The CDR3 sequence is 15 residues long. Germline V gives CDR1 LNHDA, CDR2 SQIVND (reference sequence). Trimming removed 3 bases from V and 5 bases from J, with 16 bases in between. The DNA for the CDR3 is TGTGCCAGTAGTATGCTGAACCCAGGCAGGGAGACCCAGTACTTC. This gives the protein CASSMLNPGRETQYF.